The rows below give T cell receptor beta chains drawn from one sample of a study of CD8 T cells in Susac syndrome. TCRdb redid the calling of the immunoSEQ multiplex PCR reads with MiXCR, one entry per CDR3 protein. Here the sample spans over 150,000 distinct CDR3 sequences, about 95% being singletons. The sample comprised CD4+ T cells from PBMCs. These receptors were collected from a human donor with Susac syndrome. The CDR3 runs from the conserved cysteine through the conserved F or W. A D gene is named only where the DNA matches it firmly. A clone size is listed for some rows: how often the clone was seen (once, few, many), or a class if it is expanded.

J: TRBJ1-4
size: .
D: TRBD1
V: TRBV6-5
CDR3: CASRPGQREKLFF
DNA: TGTGCCAGTCGTCCGGGACAGCGTGAAAAACTGTTTTTT

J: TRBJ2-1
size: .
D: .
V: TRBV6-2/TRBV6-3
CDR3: CASSYAIDNEQFF
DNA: TGTGCCAGCAGTTACGCCATCGACAATGAGCAGTTCTTC

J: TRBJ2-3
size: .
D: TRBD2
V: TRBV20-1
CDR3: CSAPPTSGIDTDTQYF
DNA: TGCAGTGCCCCACCGACTAGCGGGATCGACACAGATACGCAGTATTTT

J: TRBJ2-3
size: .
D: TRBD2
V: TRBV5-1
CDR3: CASSLDSSGGTDTQYF
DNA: TGCGCCAGCAGCTTGGACTCTAGCGGGGGAACAGATACGCAGTATTTT

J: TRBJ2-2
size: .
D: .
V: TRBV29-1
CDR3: CSVAASANTGELFF
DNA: TGCAGCGTTGCGGCTAGCGCGAACACCGGGGAGCTGTTTTTT

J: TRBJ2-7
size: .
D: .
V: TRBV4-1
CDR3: CASSPVHKATTSYEQYF
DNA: TGCGCCAGCAGCCCAGTCCATAAGGCCACCACCTCCTACGAGCAGTACTTC

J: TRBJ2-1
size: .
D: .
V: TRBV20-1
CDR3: CSAPIRTEQQFF
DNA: TGCAGTGCTCCGATAAGGACAGAGCAGCAGTTCTTC

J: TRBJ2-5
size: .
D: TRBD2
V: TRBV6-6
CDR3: CASSPAGGQEETQYF
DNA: TGTGCCAGCAGTCCAGCGGGGGGGCAGGAGGAGACCCAGTACTTC

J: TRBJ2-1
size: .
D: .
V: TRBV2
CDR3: CASSVGAYPYNEQFF
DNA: TGTGCCAGCAGTGTAGGAGCGTACCCCTACAATGAGCAGTTCTTC

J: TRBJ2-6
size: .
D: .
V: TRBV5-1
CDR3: CASSLDPGVNGANVLTF
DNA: TGCGCCAGCAGCTTGGATCCAGGGGTAAATGGGGCCAACGTCCTGACTTTC

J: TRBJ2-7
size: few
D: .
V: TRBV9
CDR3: CASSVDLGSYEQYF
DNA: TGTGCCAGCAGCGTAGATTTGGGGTCCTACGAGCAGTACTTC

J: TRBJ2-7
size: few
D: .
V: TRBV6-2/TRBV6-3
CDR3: CASSYGGASYEQYF
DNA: TGTGCCAGCAGTTACGGGGGGGCCTCCTACGAGCAGTACTTC

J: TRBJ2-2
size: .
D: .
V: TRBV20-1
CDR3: CSARAANTGELFF
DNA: TGCAGTGCTCGGGCAGCGAACACCGGGGAGCTGTTTTTT

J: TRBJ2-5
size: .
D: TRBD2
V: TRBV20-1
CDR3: CSARPLEAGVVETQYF
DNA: TGCAGTGCTAGACCTTTAGAAGCGGGAGTGGTCGAGACCCAGTACTTC

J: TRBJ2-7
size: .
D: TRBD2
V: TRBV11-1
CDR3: CASSTGLAGHYEQYF
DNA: TGTGCCAGCAGCACAGGACTAGCGGGCCACTACGAGCAGTACTTC

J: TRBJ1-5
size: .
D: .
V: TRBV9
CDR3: CASGGDQPQHF
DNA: TGTGCCAGCGGCGGGGATCAGCCCCAGCATTTT

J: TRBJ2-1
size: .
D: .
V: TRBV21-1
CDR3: CASSTDYEQFF
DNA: TGTGCCAGCAGCACCGATTATGAGCAGTTCTTC

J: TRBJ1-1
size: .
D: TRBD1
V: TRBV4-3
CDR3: CASSQTRQGGGAFF
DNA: TGCGCCAGCAGCCAAACGCGACAGGGCGGTGGGGCTTTCTTT

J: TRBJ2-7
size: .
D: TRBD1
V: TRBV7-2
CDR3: CASSRRRGGPYEQYF
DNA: TGTGCCAGCAGTAGACGGAGAGGGGGCCCCTACGAGCAGTACTTC

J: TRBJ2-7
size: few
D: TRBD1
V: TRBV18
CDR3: CASSPGQGIYEQYF
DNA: TGTGCCAGCTCACCCGGACAGGGCATCTACGAGCAGTACTTC

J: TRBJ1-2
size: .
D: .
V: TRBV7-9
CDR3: CASSLGLRGYTF
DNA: TGTGCCAGCAGCTTAGGCCTCAGGGGCTACACCTTC

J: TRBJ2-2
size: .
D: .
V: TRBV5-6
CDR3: CASSLVPYNTGELFF
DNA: TGTGCCAGCAGCTTGGTACCGTATAACACCGGGGAGCTGTTTTTT

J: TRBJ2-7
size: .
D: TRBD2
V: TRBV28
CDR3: CASRRGEGTYEQYF
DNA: TGTGCCAGCAGGAGAGGGGAGGGGACCTACGAGCAGTACTTC

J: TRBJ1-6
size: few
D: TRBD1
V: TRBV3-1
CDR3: CASSQPGGNSPLHF
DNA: TGTGCCAGCAGCCAACCAGGGGGAAATTCACCCCTCCACTTT

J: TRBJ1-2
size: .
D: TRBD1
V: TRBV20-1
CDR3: CSARKGQDWYGYTF
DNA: TGCAGTGCTAGAAAAGGACAGGATTGGTATGGCTACACCTTC

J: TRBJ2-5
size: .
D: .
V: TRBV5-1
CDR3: CASSEGGALGLRETQYF
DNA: TGCGCCAGCAGCGAGGGCGGGGCCTTGGGGCTCAGAGAGACCCAGTACTTC

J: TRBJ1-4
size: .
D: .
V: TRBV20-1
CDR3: CSARDRRHATNEKLFF
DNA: TGCAGTGCGAGGGACCGGCGACACGCAACTAATGAAAAACTGTTTTTT

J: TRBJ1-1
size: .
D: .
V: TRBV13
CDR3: CASSSLTGGAFF
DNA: TGTGCCAGCAGCTCCTTAACGGGGGGGGCTTTCTTT

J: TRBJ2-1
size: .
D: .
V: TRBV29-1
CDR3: CSVGYSYNEQFF
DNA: TGCAGCGTTGGGTACTCCTACAATGAGCAGTTCTTC

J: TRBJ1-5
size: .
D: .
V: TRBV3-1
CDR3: CASSQDPYENQPQHF
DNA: TGTGCCAGCAGCCAAGATCCGTATGAGAATCAGCCCCAGCATTTT

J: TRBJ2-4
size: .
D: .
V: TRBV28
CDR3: CASRESGNIQYF
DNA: TGTGCCAGCAGAGAATCGGGAAACATTCAGTACTTC

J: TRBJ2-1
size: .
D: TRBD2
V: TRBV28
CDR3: CAILAGGLNNEQFF
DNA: TGTGCCATCCTAGCGGGAGGGCTTAACAATGAGCAGTTCTTC

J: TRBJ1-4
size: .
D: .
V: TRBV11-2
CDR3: CASSSITRGTNEKLFF
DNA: TGTGCCAGCAGCTCGATTACCCGCGGCACTAATGAAAAACTGTTTTTT

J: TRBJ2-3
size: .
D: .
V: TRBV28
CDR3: CASSFSTASTDTQYF
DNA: TGTGCCAGCAGTTTCTCTACAGCCAGCACAGATACGCAGTATTTT

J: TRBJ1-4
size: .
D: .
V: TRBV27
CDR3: CASRRRGQTNEKLFF
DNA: TGTGCCAGCAGGCGTAGGGGACAAACTAATGAAAAACTGTTTTTT

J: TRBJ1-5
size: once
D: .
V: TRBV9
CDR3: CASSVDGVDQPQHF
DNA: TGTGCCAGCAGCGTAGACGGGGTAGATCAGCCCCAGCATTTT

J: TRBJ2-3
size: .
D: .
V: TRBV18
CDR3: CASSPRQGWADTQYF
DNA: TGTGCCAGCTCACCACGCCAGGGGTGGGCAGATACGCAGTATTTT

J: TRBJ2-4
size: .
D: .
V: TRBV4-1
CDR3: CASSRGMDIQYF
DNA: TGCGCCAGCAGCCGAGGAATGGACATTCAGTACTTC

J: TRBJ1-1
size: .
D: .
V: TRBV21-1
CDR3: CASSKATHRQPNTEAFF
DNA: TGTGCCAGCAGCAAGGCTACCCATAGACAGCCGAACACTGAAGCTTTCTTT

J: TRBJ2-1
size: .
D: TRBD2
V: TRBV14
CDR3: CASSPGGPSSGIHNEQFF
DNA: TGTGCCAGCAGCCCCGGTGGCCCTTCTAGCGGGATTCACAATGAGCAGTTCTTC

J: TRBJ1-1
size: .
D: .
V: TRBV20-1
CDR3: CSARPGSNTEAFF
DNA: TGCAGTGCTAGACCGGGCTCGAACACTGAAGCTTTCTTT

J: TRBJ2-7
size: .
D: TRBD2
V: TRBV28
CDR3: CASSVRLATYEQYF
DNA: TGTGCCAGCAGCGTCCGACTAGCGACCTACGAGCAGTACTTC

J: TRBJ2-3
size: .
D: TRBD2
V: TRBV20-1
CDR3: CSASLAGSTDTQYF
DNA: TGCAGTGCTAGCTTAGCGGGTAGCACAGATACGCAGTATTTT

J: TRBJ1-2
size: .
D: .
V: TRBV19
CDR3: CASSISGVHYGYTF
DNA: TGTGCCAGTAGCATATCGGGGGTCCACTATGGCTACACCTTC

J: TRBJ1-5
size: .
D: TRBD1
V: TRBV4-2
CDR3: CASSLTGTGAFDQPQHF
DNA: TGTGCCAGCAGCCTAACCGGGACAGGGGCGTTTGATCAGCCCCAGCATTTT

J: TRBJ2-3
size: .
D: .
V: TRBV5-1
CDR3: CASSPSGSTDTQYF
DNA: TGCGCCAGCAGCCCGAGCGGGAGCACAGATACGCAGTATTTT

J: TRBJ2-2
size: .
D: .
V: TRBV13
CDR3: CASSLEPGTGELFF
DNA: TGTGCCAGCAGCTTAGAGCCAGGTACCGGGGAGCTGTTTTTT

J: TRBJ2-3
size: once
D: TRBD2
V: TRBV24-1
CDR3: CATSITGGGLTDTQYF
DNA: TGTGCCACCAGTATCACAGGCGGGGGGTTAACAGATACGCAGTATTTT

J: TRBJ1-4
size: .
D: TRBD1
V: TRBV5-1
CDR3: CASSSDRNLEKLFF
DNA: TGCGCCAGCAGCTCGGACAGGAACCTGGAAAAACTGTTTTTT

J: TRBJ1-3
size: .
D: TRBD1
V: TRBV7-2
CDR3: CASRSTGVGNTIYF
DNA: TGTGCCAGCAGGTCTACAGGGGTCGGAAACACCATATATTTT

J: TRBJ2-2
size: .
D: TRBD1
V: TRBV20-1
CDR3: CSVGTDTGELFF
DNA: TGCAGTGTCGGGACAGACACCGGGGAGCTGTTTTTT

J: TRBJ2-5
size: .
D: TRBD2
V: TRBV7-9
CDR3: CASSLGTSGIQETQYF
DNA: TGTGCCAGCAGCCTTGGGACTAGCGGGATCCAAGAGACCCAGTACTTC

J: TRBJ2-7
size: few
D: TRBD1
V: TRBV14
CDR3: CASSQGDSPSYEQYF
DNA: TGTGCCAGCAGCCAAGGGGACAGTCCCTCCTACGAGCAGTACTTC

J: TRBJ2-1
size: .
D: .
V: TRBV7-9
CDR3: CASSTLGRGDGEQFF
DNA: TGTGCCAGCAGCACCCTAGGGAGGGGGGACGGTGAGCAGTTCTTC

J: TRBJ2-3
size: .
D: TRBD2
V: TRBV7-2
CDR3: CASSAGLAGHTDTQYF
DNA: TGTGCCAGCAGCGCGGGACTAGCGGGACACACAGATACGCAGTATTTT